The TCR beta chain under discussion was sequenced for a study of kidney transplant recipient with SARS-CoV-2 infection. CDR3 size: 17 residues. V dropped 5 bases and J dropped 4 bases, with 23 bases sitting between them. Germline CDR1 reads LGHNA; CDR2 reads YSLEER. TCRdb fed the reads into MiXCR, producing one record per CDR3 protein. The sample shows 200,000 to 300,000 distinct CDR3 sequences, around 28% of them seen only once. The sample holds many counts of this clonotype. Material: a blood sample, obtained at baseline and around day 120 from a kidney transplant recipient. The chain combines TRBV4-3 with TRBJ1-2; D unresolved. The TCR comes from a male patient aged 25-45 years who had COVID-19 and was a kidney transplant recipient. The graft donor may have given rise to some T cells. This CDR3 is CASSSLQGRRKTYGYTF. CDR3 DNA: TGCGCCAGCAGCAGTCTTCAAGGACGTCGAAAGACCTATGGCTACACCTTC.